A selection of T cell receptor beta chains follows, all from one sample in a study of identical twins. TCRdb called the 5' RACE reads again in MiXCR, with one record for every CDR3 protein. This sample yields 500,000 or so distinct CDR3 sequences, of which over 11% are seen a single time; around 0.98% belongs to the top ten. This same sample was also part of a study on yellow fever vaccine responses in identical twins.

Sequences were obtained from CD4+ T cells sorted from blood. The receptors come from a young woman in good health. CDR3s include the opening cysteine and the closing phenylalanine or tryptophan. The D gene is left open where the match is weak. The size field is filled for only some rows; it gives once, few, many or a size class.

CDR3nt	CDR3aa	v_gene	d_gene	abundance	j_gene
TGTGCCAGCAGCAATAGCGGGGGGCCGCAAGAGACCCAGTACTTC	CASSNSGGPQETQYF	TRBV12-3/TRBV12-4	TRBD2	few	TRBJ2-5
TGTGCCAGCAGTGCATCCCGGGGACAGGGGAGGATCTCTGGAAACACCATATATTTT	CASSASRGQGRISGNTIYF	TRBV11-1	TRBD1	few	TRBJ1-3
TGTGCCTGGGGTACCTTAGTCACTGAAGCTTTCTTT	CAWGTLVTEAFF	TRBV30	.	.	TRBJ1-1
TGTGCCAGCAGGGCCACAGGGTTTAGGAACAATGAGCAGTTCTTC	CASRATGFRNNEQFF	TRBV6-2/TRBV6-3	.	few	TRBJ2-1
TGCAGTGCTAGACAGGGGGCCTTTAACTATGGCTACACCTTC	CSARQGAFNYGYTF	TRBV20-1	TRBD1	few	TRBJ1-2
TGTGCCAGCCGCAGGGCTAGTAGTGCCGGGGAGCTGTTTTTT	CASRRASSAGELFF	TRBV6-2/TRBV6-3	.	few	TRBJ2-2
TGTGCCAGCAGCGACTCCGGGACAGGCACAGATACGCAGTATTTT	CASSDSGTGTDTQYF	TRBV7-2	TRBD1	.	TRBJ2-3
TGTGCCAGCAGCTTCGGGACCGCCTACAATGAGCAGTTCTTC	CASSFGTAYNEQFF	TRBV7-9	.	.	TRBJ2-1
TGTGCCAGCAGTTACCCGATCGGCCTTGAAGCTTTCTTT	CASSYPIGLEAFF	TRBV6-2/TRBV6-3	.	.	TRBJ1-1
TGTGCCAGCAGACCAGGGGCCCCGAGCACCGGGGAGCTGTTTTTT	CASRPGAPSTGELFF	TRBV12-3/TRBV12-4	.	.	TRBJ2-2
TGTGCCAGCATGAGAGACAGGGACAACTATGGCTACACCTTC	CASMRDRDNYGYTF	TRBV6-1	TRBD1	.	TRBJ1-2
TGTGCCAGCAGCTCAAGACAGAACTACAATGAGCAGTTCTTC	CASSSRQNYNEQFF	TRBV7-9	.	.	TRBJ2-1
TGCGCCAGCAGCCAGGGTTCCCTCGGGACAGGGGACTTC	CASSQGSLGTGDF	TRBV4-1	TRBD1	few	TRBJ2-5
TGTGCCAGCAGCTGGGACAGGGGGCCCGGACTTGGGGCTGAAGCTTTCTTT	CASSWDRGPGLGAEAFF	TRBV5-6	TRBD1	few	TRBJ1-1
TGTGCCAGCAGTCAGACTAGCGGGAGTATCAATGAGCAGTTCTTC	CASSQTSGSINEQFF	TRBV2	TRBD2	.	TRBJ2-1
TGTGCCAGCAGCTTAGATTCCGGGGGGTCCTACGAGCAGTACTTC	CASSLDSGGSYEQYF	TRBV7-6	TRBD2	.	TRBJ2-7
TGTGCCAGCAGCCAACATCAGGGTCGTGGCTACACCTTC	CASSQHQGRGYTF	TRBV3-1	.	few	TRBJ1-2
TGTGCCAGCAGCCAGACCAACACTGAAGCTTTCTTT	CASSQTNTEAFF	TRBV3-1	.	.	TRBJ1-1
TGCAGCGTCGGACAAGGGTATTTT	CSVGQGYF	TRBV29-1	.	.	TRBJ2-3
TGCGCCAGCAAAAAGGGGACGAACACCGGGGAGCTGTTTTTT	CASKKGTNTGELFF	TRBV5-1	.	.	TRBJ2-2
TGTGCCAGCAGCTTAAAAACAGGACCTAGCACAGATACGCAGTATTTT	CASSLKTGPSTDTQYF	TRBV7-9	.	few	TRBJ2-3
TGTGCCAGCAGTGAATATGGAGGGGGCGCTGGTGAGACCCAGTACTTC	CASSEYGGGAGETQYF	TRBV25-1	.	.	TRBJ2-5
TGCAGCGGTCGGGACAGGGGCACCTACGAGCAGTACTTC	CSGRDRGTYEQYF	TRBV29-1	TRBD1	.	TRBJ2-7
TGTGCCACCAGTGGTTACGAGGGCTACAATGAGCAGTTCTTC	CATSGYEGYNEQFF	TRBV24-1	.	few	TRBJ2-1
TGTGCCAGCCGGGGACTAGCGCCCGATACGCAGTATTTT	CASRGLAPDTQYF	TRBV18	TRBD2	.	TRBJ2-3
TGTGCCACCAAGGGTCAGGGGGACAATGAGCAGTTCTTC	CATKGQGDNEQFF	TRBV24-1	TRBD1	few	TRBJ2-1
TGCAGCGTTGATGGGTTAGGGCTAGCCCAATACACAGATACGCAGTATTTT	CSVDGLGLAQYTDTQYF	TRBV29-1	.	few	TRBJ2-3
TGCAGTGCTAGCGGGGAATCAAGCACAGATACGCAGTATTTT	CSASGESSTDTQYF	TRBV20-1	.	few	TRBJ2-3
TGTGCCAGCAGTTTAGGCTTTGAAGCTTTCTTT	CASSLGFEAFF	TRBV27	.	.	TRBJ1-1
TGTGCCAGCACAAGACAGGGGCTCGAGCAGTACTTC	CASTRQGLEQYF	TRBV6-6	TRBD1	.	TRBJ2-7
TGCAGCGGGACTAGGCTGGGCCCAGATACGCAGTATTTT	CSGTRLGPDTQYF	TRBV29-1	TRBD2	few	TRBJ2-3
TGTGCCAGCAGTGACGGACTAGCGGGAGCTTTCGAGCAGTACTTC	CASSDGLAGAFEQYF	TRBV2	TRBD2	many	TRBJ2-7
TGTGCCACCAGCAGAGGGGAGTCTAGCACAGATACGCAGTATTTT	CATSRGESSTDTQYF	TRBV15	.	few	TRBJ2-3
TGTGCCAGCAGTTACTCCCCTGGACAGGGGTCCACCGGGGAGCTGTTTTTT	CASSYSPGQGSTGELFF	TRBV6-5	TRBD1	.	TRBJ2-2
TGCGCCAGCATGTCAGCAGGGGTAGAGGGCTACACCTTC	CASMSAGVEGYTF	TRBV5-1	.	.	TRBJ1-2
TGTGCCAGCAGAGCTGGGACTAGCGGGGATCAATACGAGCAGTACTTC	CASRAGTSGDQYEQYF	TRBV6-1	TRBD2	once	TRBJ2-7
TGTGCCACCTCTTCGAAGATGTCCTCTGAGCAGTACTTC	CATSSKMSSEQYF	TRBV7-2	.	few	TRBJ2-7
TGCAGCGTTGAAGAGGGTGCAGATACGCAGTATTTT	CSVEEGADTQYF	TRBV29-1	.	many	TRBJ2-3
TGTGCCTGGAAACGGGGGCTAACTGGGGATACGCAGTATTTT	CAWKRGLTGDTQYF	TRBV30	.	.	TRBJ2-3
TGCAGCGTTGCTTCGACAGGGGAAGGCGGCTACACCTTC	CSVASTGEGGYTF	TRBV29-1	TRBD1	few	TRBJ1-2
TGTGCCAGCAGCCCCCGGGCCACGGCTAGTGAGCAGTTCTTC	CASSPRATASEQFF	TRBV4-2	.	few	TRBJ2-1
TGTGCCAGCAGTTATGGGAGGGGGCGTGATTACGAGCAGTACTTC	CASSYGRGRDYEQYF	TRBV6-2/TRBV6-3	.	.	TRBJ2-7
TGCGCCAGCAGCTTGTTAGCGGGAGAGGTTACCGGGGAGCTGTTTTTT	CASSLLAGEVTGELFF	TRBV5-1	TRBD2	few	TRBJ2-2
TGTGCCAGCAGCTTAGCGACTAGCGGGTGGGGTCAGGGGCAGTTCTTC	CASSLATSGWGQGQFF	TRBV7-2	TRBD2	few	TRBJ2-1
TGTGCCAGCAGTGTCCGACTAGCGGGGGGGGAGCAGTTCTTC	CASSVRLAGGEQFF	TRBV6-1	TRBD2	.	TRBJ2-1
TGTGCCAGCAGCCCCGAGCTGGCCCTCAAACACTACGAGCAGTACTTC	CASSPELALKHYEQYF	TRBV11-2	.	few	TRBJ2-7
TGTGCCAGCAGTGTTGAGAACAATGAGCAGTTCTTC	CASSVENNEQFF	TRBV2	.	.	TRBJ2-1